Listed below are T cell receptor beta chains from one sample, sequenced in a study of early T cells in non-severe SARS-CoV-2 infection. MiXCR, applied by TCRdb to the 5' RACE reads, yields one record per CDR3 protein. Of around 84,000 distinct CDR3 sequences detected, about 12% appear once; the ten largest clones hold approximately 2.6%. Sequencing was carried out using whole blood. These receptors all stem from an adult who was a healthcare worker with PCR-confirmed SARS-CoV-2 infection or an uninfected control (not recorded which). Both conserved end residues are part of each CDR3. A D gene is named only where the DNA matches it firmly. A clone size is listed for some rows: how often the clone was seen (once, few, many), or a class if it is expanded.

abundance,v_gene,d_gene,j_gene,CDR3aa,CDR3nt
many,TRBV20-1,.,TRBJ2-3,CSASGELGDTQYF,TGCAGTGCTAGCGGGGAGCTGGGAGATACGCAGTATTTT
.,TRBV20-1,TRBD2,TRBJ2-1,CSARLAGLTSNEQFF,TGCAGTGCTAGACTAGCGGGACTTACTAGCAATGAGCAGTTCTTC
few,TRBV15,.,TRBJ2-2,CATSRDPGELFF,TGTGCCACCAGCAGAGATCCCGGGGAGCTGTTTTTT
.,TRBV24-1,TRBD1,TRBJ2-3,CATSDRGTAETDTQYF,TGTGCCACCAGTGATCGAGGGACAGCAGAAACAGATACGCAGTATTTT
.,TRBV5-6,.,TRBJ2-1,CASSGTLNNEQFF,TGTGCCAGCTCTGGGACATTAAACAATGAGCAGTTCTTC
many,TRBV3-1,.,TRBJ1-2,CASSQPGTNYGYTF,TGTGCCAGCAGCCAACCCGGAACTAACTATGGCTACACCTTC
few,TRBV10-3,.,TRBJ1-2,CAISGGVNYGYTF,TGTGCCATCAGTGGAGGAGTTAACTATGGCTACACCTTC
many,TRBV10-3,.,TRBJ1-1,CAISDGSSPGNTEAFF,TGTGCCATCAGTGATGGCTCTTCCCCGGGGAACACTGAAGCTTTCTTT
many,TRBV7-3,.,TRBJ2-2,CASGKGTNTGELFF,TGTGCCAGCGGGAAGGGGACGAACACCGGGGAGCTGTTTTTT
.,TRBV29-1,.,TRBJ2-7,CNRGPYEQYF,TGCAATCGGGGTCCCTACGAGCAGTACTTC
many,TRBV7-9,TRBD2,TRBJ2-6,CASSLALLARPGANVLTF,TGTGCCAGCAGCTTAGCGCTACTAGCGAGACCTGGGGCCAACGTCCTGACTTTC
many,TRBV20-1,.,TRBJ2-1,CSARDSSSYNEQFF,TGCAGTGCTAGAGATAGCTCCTCCTACAATGAGCAGTTCTTC
few,TRBV5-8,.,TRBJ2-7,CASSIFVNGGTYEQYF,TGTGCCAGCAGCATTTTCGTCAACGGGGGTACCTACGAGCAGTACTTC
many,TRBV9,.,TRBJ2-1,CASSASSGATSHAEQFF,TGTGCCAGCAGCGCAAGCTCAGGGGCGACTTCTCATGCGGAGCAGTTCTTC
many,TRBV7-2,.,TRBJ2-2,CASSLGAGNTGELFF,TGTGCCAGCAGCTTAGGAGCGGGGAACACCGGGGAGCTGTTTTTT
few,TRBV7-2,.,TRBJ2-3,CASSLEGREPDTQYF,TGTGCCAGCAGCTTAGAAGGCAGGGAGCCAGATACGCAGTATTTT
few,TRBV5-1,TRBD2,TRBJ2-2,CASSSGLAGGFNTGELFF,TGCGCCAGCAGCTCGGGACTAGCGGGGGGTTTCAACACCGGGGAGCTGTTTTTT
many,TRBV7-3,.,TRBJ2-7,CASSLAIGPYEQYF,TGTGCCAGCAGCCTCGCGATCGGGCCTTACGAGCAGTACTTC
many,TRBV6-1,TRBD2,TRBJ2-3,CASSALPGLVTDTQYF,TGTGCCAGCAGTGCCTTACCGGGACTAGTCACAGATACGCAGTATTTT
many,TRBV28,.,TRBJ1-2,CASSFFGGAGYGYTF,TGTGCCAGCAGTTTCTTTGGGGGCGCGGGCTATGGCTACACCTTC
many,TRBV18,.,TRBJ2-3,CASSPRGPDTQYF,TGTGCCAGCTCACCCCGAGGACCAGATACGCAGTATTTT
many,TRBV29-1,.,TRBJ1-1,CSGKGHMNTEAFF,TGCAGCGGAAAGGGACACATGAACACTGAAGCTTTCTTT
many,TRBV11-3,.,TRBJ2-1,CASSLDHNEQFF,TGTGCCAGCAGCCTCGACCACAATGAGCAGTTCTTC
few,TRBV7-9,TRBD1,TRBJ1-1,CASSLLQGASAEAFF,TGTGCCAGCAGCTTATTACAGGGGGCTAGTGCTGAAGCTTTCTTT
many,TRBV11-2,TRBD2,TRBJ2-1,CASSLASGAYNEQFF,TGTGCCAGCAGCTTAGCTAGCGGGGCTTACAATGAGCAGTTCTTC
few,TRBV10-3,.,TRBJ2-7,CAISSIYEQYF,TGTGCCATCAGTTCTATCTACGAGCAGTACTTC
.,TRBV29-1,.,TRBJ2-6,CSVGGLSGANVLTF,TGCAGCGTTGGCGGCCTCTCTGGGGCCAACGTCCTGACTTTC